This passage covers 28 T cell receptor beta chains from one sample sequenced in a study of blood T cell repertoires in COVID-19. The assay was immunoSEQ multiplex PCR, and TCRdb's table has in-frame clones only and misses some. The sample contains about 270,000 clones, approximately 90% of which appear only once. Sequencing was carried out using PBMCs or T cells enriched from blood (not recorded which). The receptor source for this set is a woman aged 30 to 39 with acute COVID-19.

V and J are TRBV5-1 and TRBJ2-5, with TRBD1 matching over 8 bases. In germline, CDR1 is SGHRS, CDR2 YFSETQ. V lost 0 bases and J lost 4; bases outside the gene matches: 5. CDR3 length: 15 residues. CDR3 DNA sequence: TGCGCCAGCAGCTTGGGGCAGGGGGCTGGAGAGACCCAGTACTTC. Protein: CASSLGQGAGETQYF.

The V and J genes are TRBV7-3 and TRBJ2-1; D is uncertain. Trimming stripped 2 bases from V and 3 bases from J, with 11 bases between. The CDR3 runs to 15 residues. In germline, CDR1 is SGHTA, CDR2 FQGTGA. CDR3 amino acids: CASSLGFSDYNEQFF. DNA of the CDR3: TGTGCCAGCAGCTTAGGCTTCAGCGACTACAATGAGCAGTTCTTC. Full variable domain (missing parts from reference TRBV7-3 and TRBJ2-1): GAGVSQTPSNKVTEKGKYVELRCDPISGHTALYWYRQSLGQGPEFLIYFQGTGAADDSGLPNDRFFAVRPEGSVSTLKIQRTERGDSAVYLCASSLGFSDYNEQFFGPGTRLTVL.

This sequence joins TRBV5-8 and TRBJ2-2; perhaps TRBD2 as D (5 bases). The CDR3 consists of 15 residues. The ends were cut back, 5 bases at V and 0 bases at J, with 11 bases in the middle. The germline gives CDR1 SGHTS, CDR2 YDEGEE. In DNA, the CDR3 is TGTGCCAGCAGAGCGGCCCACGCGAACACCGGGGAGCTGTTTTTT. Translating gives CASRAAHANTGELFF.

The chain employs TRBV5-1 and TRBJ2-3; TRBD2 might be the D (5 bases). Trimming cost V 3 bases and J 7 bases, with 24 bases left between them. The germline CDR1 and CDR2 sequences are SGHRS and YFSETQ. This CDR3 has 17 amino acids. This chain's CDR3 is CASSYGEFTGGSNTQYF. Here the CDR3 DNA reads TGCGCCAGCAGCTACGGGGAGTTCACGGGCGGGTCTAATACGCAGTATTTT.

The CDR3 region has the DNA TGCAGCGCAAAGATTGACATTAACACTGAAGCTTTCTTT. This gives the protein CSAKIDINTEAFF. The rearrangement uses TRBV29-1 and TRBJ1-1, with D hard to call. The germline V gene has CDR1 SQVTM and CDR2 ANQGSEA. Trimming cost V 7 bases and J 2 bases, with 14 bases left between them. The length of the CDR3 is 13 residues.

The CDR3 loop reads CATRQGAGDQPQHF. The CDR3 DNA reads TGTGCCACTCGACAGGGGGCTGGGGATCAGCCCCAGCATTTT. The chain links TRBV2 to TRBJ1-5; 10 bases fit TRBD1. Losses at the gene ends were 10 bases for V and 5 bases for J; bases not matched to a gene: 8. The CDR3 is 14 amino acids. Germline CDR1 and CDR2: SNHLY and FYNNEI.

The chain couples TRBV24-1 to TRBJ1-4, with D perhaps matching TRBD1 (6 bases). There are 13 residues in the CDR3. The V gene lost 7 bases and the J gene lost 8 bases, with 13 bases spanning the gap. Germline V gene lookup returns CDR1 KGHDR and CDR2 SFDVKD. CDR3 sequence: CATRGGTEEKLFF. In DNA, the CDR3 is TGTGCCACCAGAGGGGGTACGGAAGAAAAACTGTTTTTT.

The chain has TRBV5-4 and TRBJ1-6, with 8 bases matching TRBD1. V trimming: 4 bases; J trimming: 11 bases; junction bases outside the gene matches: 5. CDR1 SGHNT and CDR2 YYREEE come from the germline V gene (reference sequence). This CDR3 comprises 13 residues. CDR3 bases: TGTGCCAGCAGCACGGGACAGGTTGCACCCCTCCACTTT. This codes for CASSTGQVAPLHF.

The rearrangement links TRBV29-1 to TRBJ2-3; 8 bases fit TRBD2. This CDR3 spans 14 amino acids. Looked up from germline, CDR1 is SQVTM and CDR2 is ANQGSEA. Trimming removed 4 bases from V and 6 bases from J; junction bases left unmatched: 9. The CDR3 DNA is TGCAGCGTTGTATCGGCGGGGGGTTCGGATACGCAGTATTTT. Its translation: CSVVSAGGSDTQYF.

V is TRBV11-3 and J is TRBJ1-6; D gene unclear. Looked up from germline, CDR1 is SGHNT and CDR2 is YENEEA. Trimming left V 3 bases short and J 8 bases short, with 8 bases between. The CDR3 is 13 residues long. The CDR3 coding sequence is TGTGCCAGCAGCTTCGCTCAGGATTCACCCCTCCACTTT. Its protein product is CASSFAQDSPLHF.

This CDR3 reads CASSPLRGQGHPSTDTQYF. In DNA form, the CDR3 reads TGTGCCAGCTCACCACTTAGAGGACAGGGACACCCTAGCACAGATACGCAGTATTTT. The chain recombines TRBV18 with TRBJ2-3, with 8 bases aligning to TRBD1. The V gene end was trimmed by 1 base and the J gene end by 0 bases; junction bases not matched to a gene: 12. This CDR3 has 19 residues. The V gene's germline CDR1 is KGHSH and CDR2 LQKENI.

V and J are TRBV5-4 and TRBJ1-4; D is unresolved. CDR3 size: 15 residues. Trimming took 0 bases from V and 7 from J, leaving 13 bases between them. CDR1 is SGHNT, CDR2 YYREEE, per germline (reference sequence). The CDR3 loop is CASSLEPSRGEKLFF. For the CDR3, the DNA is TGTGCCAGCAGCTTGGAGCCTTCGCGGGGTGAAAAACTGTTTTTT. Combining the CDR3 with reference TRBV5-4 and TRBJ1-4 gives the whole variable domain ETGVTQSPTHLIKTRGQQVTLRCSSQSGHNTVSWYQQALGQGPQFIFQYYREEENGRGNFPPRFSGLQFPNYSSELNVNALELDDSALYLCASSLEPSRGEKLFFGSGTQLSVL.

The chain couples TRBV2 to TRBJ2-5; tentative D call: TRBD2 (6 bases). CDR1 SNHLY and CDR2 FYNNEI come from the germline V gene. Trimming left V 1 base short and J 0 bases short, with 9 bases between. CDR3 length: 15 residues. CDR3 amino acids: CASSEGSGYQETQYF. In DNA form, the CDR3 reads TGTGCCAGCAGTGAAGGTAGCGGCTACCAAGAGACCCAGTACTTC. The whole variable domain, filled in from reference TRBV2 and TRBJ2-5, reads EPEVTQTPSHQVTQMGQEVILRCVPISNHLYFYWYRQILGQKVEFLVSFYNNEISEKSEIFDDQFSVERPDGSNFTLKIRSTKLEDSAMYFCASSEGSGYQETQYFGPGTRLLVL.

CDR3 amino acids: CGTADSLGEQYF. CDR3 bases: TGTGGGACCGCCGACAGTTTGGGGGAGCAGTACTTC. The chain joins TRBV19 to TRBJ2-7; TRBD1 is a possible D gene (5 bases). Germline V CDR1 and CDR2: LNHDA, SQIVND (reference sequence). CDR3 length: 12 amino acids.

The J gene is TRBJ2-1, the V gene TRBV7-2, with D perhaps TRBD1 (5 bases). Germline lookup yields CDR1 SGHTA and CDR2 FQGNSA. CDR3 size: 15 residues. V gave up 5 bases and J gave up 0 bases, with 11 bases separating them. CDR3 DNA sequence: TGTGCCAGCAGCCAAGGGGCGGCCTCCTACAATGAGCAGTTCTTC. Translated: CASSQGAASYNEQFF. Combining the CDR3 with reference TRBV7-2 and TRBJ2-1 gives the whole variable domain GAGVSQSPSNKVTEKGKDVELRCDPISGHTALYWYRQSLGQGLEFLIYFQGNSAPDKSGLPSDRFSAERTGGSVSTLTIQRTQQEDSAVYLCASSQGAASYNEQFFGPGTRLTVL.

The chain combines TRBV7-2 with TRBJ1-6; D uncertain. The CDR3 contains 14 residues. Germline assignment: CDR1 SGHTA and CDR2 FQGNSA. V was cut by 1 base and J by 14 bases, with 15 bases left in between. The CDR3 reads CASSLEHKLRALHF. The CDR3 bases are TGTGCCAGCAGCTTAGAGCACAAGCTCCGGGCCCTCCACTTT.

The chain has TRBV6-6 and TRBJ2-1, with D maybe TRBD1 (7 bases). The length of the CDR3 is 16 residues. V was trimmed by 6 bases and J by 9 bases, leaving 24 bases between them. CDR1 MNHNY and CDR2 SVGAGI come from the germline V gene (reference sequence). CDR3 sequence reads: CASSEEGHEGAREQFF. As DNA, the CDR3 is TGTGCCAGCAGCGAGGAGGGACACGAGGGGGCGCGTGAGCAGTTCTTC.

The chain links TRBV6-2 or TRBV6-3 to TRBJ2-1; D uncertain. The CDR3 has 16 amino acids. V was pared by 5 bases and J by 11 bases, with 25 bases between. Germline loops: CDR1 MNHEY, CDR2 SVGEGT. The CDR3 nucleotides read TGTGCCAGCAGTCTGAGACGGGTTCCGTATTATGTCCAGCAGTTCTTC. Translated: CASSLRRVPYYVQQFF.

The rearrangement uses TRBV27 and TRBJ2-5; possible D gene TRBD2, 6 bases. The V gene's germline CDR1 is MNHEY and CDR2 SMNVEV (reference sequence). The germline V and J ends were trimmed by 5 bases and 6 bases, with 16 bases remaining between them. This CDR3 has 14 residues. CDR3 sequence (DNA): TGTGCCAGCAGTCCGGATGCAGGGAGGCAGACCCAGTACTTC. It encodes CASSPDAGRQTQYF.

The chain couples TRBV10-3 to TRBJ1-1; TRBD1 is a possible D gene (6 bases). This CDR3 has 14 residues. Germline CDR1 and CDR2: ENHRY and SYGVKD. Trimming pared 7 bases from V and 1 base from J, leaving 13 bases between. In DNA, the CDR3 is TGTGCCATCACCCAGACAGGAGAGAACACTGAAGCTTTCTTT. Amino acid sequence: CAITQTGENTEAFF.

The V call is TRBV6-6, the J call TRBJ2-7, with TRBD2 matching 9 bases. Germline CDR1 MNHNY, CDR2 SVGAGI (reference sequence). V shed 8 bases and J 3 bases; nucleotides not matched to a gene: 11. The CDR3 spans 15 residues. The DNA for the CDR3 is TGTGCCAGCGAGAATGCGGGAGGGCCTGGCTACGAGCAGTACTTC. This encodes CASENAGGPGYEQYF.

In DNA form, the CDR3 reads TGTGCCAGCAGCTCGACAGGGGGGGATGAAAAACTGTTTTTT. This translates into CASSSTGGDEKLFF. The chain combines TRBV7-9 with TRBJ1-4; TRBD1 matches 9 bases. This CDR3 region has 14 residues. V lost 4 bases to trimming and J lost 6 bases; unmatched junction nucleotides: 3. The germline CDR1 and CDR2 sequences are SEHNR and FQNEAQ (reference sequence).

V and J are TRBV7-8 and TRBJ2-5; D is possibly TRBD1 (6 bases). The germline gives CDR1 SGHVS, CDR2 FQNEAQ. This CDR3 region has 15 residues. Trimming cost V 3 bases and J 1 base, with 12 bases left between them. The CDR3 DNA reads as TGTGCCAGCAGCTTGTATGGGACACTCCAAGAGACCCAGTACTTC. Translating it yields CASSLYGTLQETQYF.

The chain carries TRBV7-8 and TRBJ2-6; TRBD2 aligns across 7 bases. The CDR3 length is 17 residues. J gave up 0 bases and V 1 base, and 3 bases lay outside the gene matches. Germline V gene lookup returns CDR1 SGHVS and CDR2 FQNEAQ. The CDR3 is CASSLGGGYSGANVLTF. The CDR3 nucleotides read TGTGCCAGCAGCTTAGGGGGGGGATACTCTGGGGCCAACGTCCTGACTTTC. The entire variable domain, with the rest obtained from reference TRBV7-8 and TRBJ2-6, is as follows: GAGVSQSPRYKVAKRGQDVALRCDPISGHVSLFWYQQALGQGPEFLTYFQNEAQLDKSGLPSDRFFAERPEGSVSTLKIQRTQQEDSAVYLCASSLGGGYSGANVLTFGAGSRLTVL.

The chain combines TRBV28 with TRBJ2-7; the match to TRBD2 covers 9 bases. The V segment lost 4 bases and the J segment 1 base; nucleotides outside the gene matches: 5. Germline CDR1 is MDHEN and CDR2 is SYDVKM. The CDR3 is 15 residues long. The CDR3 DNA follows: TGTGCCAGCAGTTCTTCAGCGGGAGGTTCCTACGAGCAGTACTTC. Encoded protein: CASSSSAGGSYEQYF. The whole variable domain, filled in from reference TRBV28 and TRBJ2-7, reads DVKVTQSSRYLVKRTGEKVFLECVQDMDHENMFWYRQDPGLGLRLIYFSYDVKMKEKGDIPEGYSVSREKKERFSLILESASTNQTSMYLCASSSSAGGSYEQYFGPGTRLTVT.

V and J are TRBV18 and TRBJ2-7, with 7 positions matching TRBD1. CDR1 and CDR2 from the germline V gene are KGHSH and LQKENI. J was trimmed by 7 bases and V by 5 bases; bases with no gene match: 11. There are 14 residues in the CDR3. As DNA, the CDR3 is TGTGCCAGCTCATCGGAGCTTACAGGGGTTGAGCAGTACTTC. Translating gives CASSSELTGVEQYF.

This chain joins TRBV27 and TRBJ2-1, with 9 nucleotides matching TRBD2. Germline V gene sequence: CDR1 MNHEY, CDR2 SMNVEV (reference sequence). The trim removed 5 bases at V and 4 bases at J, leaving 6 bases unmatched. The CDR3 spans 15 residues. The DNA for the CDR3 is TGTGCCAGCAGTCCCACGCGGGAGGGGTACAATGAGCAGTTCTTC. It codes for CASSPTREGYNEQFF.

This clone has a handful of counts. The chain links TRBV19 to TRBJ2-7, with 10 bases that match TRBD1. Germline CDR1 is LNHDA and CDR2 is SQIVND (reference sequence). This CDR3 is built from 15 residues. The junction had 6 bases not matched to a gene; V was cut back by 5 bases and J by 2 bases. The CDR3 loop reads CASSVGQGYAYEQYF. The CDR3 DNA sequence: TGTGCCAGTAGTGTGGGACAGGGGTACGCCTACGAGCAGTACTTC.